The 10 T cell receptor beta chains given below trace back to one sample, sequenced in a study of vaccination effects on CD4 cells after COVID-19. Data came from immunoSEQ multiplex PCR; TCRdb stores just in-frame clones and leaves some out. The table lists under 50,000 clones, roughly 76% of them singletons, with about 10% in the top ten. Culturing for nine to ten days preceded CD4+ T cell isolation. Antigens of these TCRs are unknown. The material was CD4+ T cells from PBMCs cultured without peptide, obtained before COVID-19 vaccination. The receptor source for this set is a human donor who had a prior SARS-CoV-2 infection.

The chain couples TRBV5-1 to TRBJ1-1, with D hard to call. This CDR3 has 14 amino acids. CDR1 is SGHRS and CDR2 is YFSETQ in the germline V gene. Trimming removed 4 bases at V and 4 bases at J, with 14 bases between. The CDR3 nucleotides read TGCGCCAGCAGCCTACAAGGTCCGGGCACTGAAGCTTTCTTT. Translating gives CASSLQGPGTEAFF. Supplemented by reference TRBV5-1 and TRBJ1-1, the full variable domain reads KAGVTQTPRYLIKTRGQQVTLSCSPISGHRSVSWYQQTPGQGLQFLFEYFSETQRNKGNFPGRFSGRQFSNSRSEMNVSTLELGDSALYLCASSLQGPGTEAFFGQGTRLTVV.

This chain joins TRBV6-2 or TRBV6-3 and TRBJ2-6, with D uncertain. V was clipped by 0 bases and J by 4 bases, with 10 bases between them. From germline, CDR1 is MNHEY and CDR2 SVGEGT. This CDR3 contains 16 residues. CDR3 sequence (DNA): TGTGCCAGCAGTTACTCGAATGGGGAAGGGGCCAACGTCCTGACTTTC. Protein sequence: CASSYSNGEGANVLTF.

V is TRBV10-3 and J is TRBJ2-3; 11 nucleotides line up with TRBD2. Germline V lookup: CDR1 ENHRY, CDR2 SYGVKD. The CDR3 spans 16 residues. With V trimmed by 6 bases and J by 2 bases, 7 bases remained unmatched. The CDR3 DNA reads TGTGCCATCAGGGCTGCGACTAGCGGGGACACAGATACGCAGTATTTT. It encodes CAIRAATSGDTDTQYF.

The rearrangement joins TRBV6-2 or TRBV6-3 to TRBJ2-3, with 9 nucleotides matching TRBD2. J gave up 3 bases and V 6 bases, and 10 bases lay outside the gene matches. CDR1 is MNHEY, CDR2 SVGEGT, per germline. This CDR3 comprises 16 residues. The CDR3 here is CASSSQGLAGTDTQYF. CDR3 sequence (DNA): TGTGCCAGCAGCTCGCAGGGGCTAGCGGGGACAGATACGCAGTATTTT.

This rearrangement joins TRBV7-2 to TRBJ1-1, with 9 nucleotides matching TRBD1. Germline-derived CDR1 and CDR2 are SGHTA and FQGNSA. The V and J ends lost 4 bases and 14 bases, in that order; junction bases with no gene match: 5. The CDR3 is 11 residues long. The CDR3 DNA reads as TGTGCCAGCAGCTGGACAGGGGCGGCATTCTTT. Encoded protein: CASSWTGAAFF. Drawing the rest from reference TRBV7-2 and TRBJ1-1, the complete variable domain is GAGVSQSPSNKVTEKGKDVELRCDPISGHTALYWYRQSLGQGLEFLIYFQGNSAPDKSGLPSDRFSAERTGGSVSTLTIQRTQQEDSAVYLCASSWTGAAFFGQGTRLTVV.

This chain connects TRBV9 to TRBJ1-2; no firm D call. The germline V gene encodes CDR1 SGDLS and CDR2 YYNGEE. The CDR3 spans 14 residues. Trimming shortened V by 4 bases and J by 1 base, and 11 bases separated the two germline ends. The CDR3 here is CASSKGGDNYGYTF. CDR3 bases: TGTGCCAGCAGCAAGGGAGGAGATAACTATGGCTACACCTTC. Using reference TRBV9 and TRBJ1-2 for the parts outside the CDR3, the full variable domain is DSGVTQTPKHLITATGQRVTLRCSPRSGDLSVYWYQQSLDQGLQFLIQYYNGEERAKGNILERFSAQQFPDLHSELNLSSLELGDSALYFCASSKGGDNYGYTFGSGTRLTVV.

This chain connects TRBV11-3 to TRBJ2-5; TRBD1 matches at 7 bases. The length of the CDR3 is 17 residues. Per the germline V gene, CDR1 is SGHNT and CDR2 is YENEEA. The trim removed 1 base at V and 3 bases at J, leaving 11 bases unmatched. The CDR3 sequence: CASSLGIWDREKETQYF. For the CDR3, the DNA is TGTGCCAGCAGCTTAGGAATCTGGGACAGAGAAAAAGAGACCCAGTACTTC.

This clone has just a few counts. This rearrangement joins TRBV2 to TRBJ2-5; TRBD2 matches at 8 bases. Germline trimming cut 10 bases from V and 9 bases from J; bases unmatched to any gene: 7. The CDR3 covers 11 residues. CDR1 is SNHLY, CDR2 FYNNEI, per germline. This chain's CDR3 is CATRGEEAQYF. CDR3 nucleotide sequence: TGTGCCACGCGGGGGGAAGAAGCCCAGTACTTC. Complete variable domain (other parts from reference TRBV2 and TRBJ2-5): EPEVTQTPSHQVTQMGQEVILRCVPISNHLYFYWYRQILGQKVEFLVSFYNNEISEKSEIFDDQFSVERPDGSNFTLKIRSTKLEDSAMYFCATRGEEAQYFGPGTRLLVL.

This chain joins TRBV12-5 and TRBJ1-5; TRBD1 matches 8 bases. The CDR3 runs to 15 residues. V shed 1 base and J 3 bases; nucleotides not matched to a gene: 2. In germline, CDR1 is LGHNT, CDR2 FRNRAP. The CDR3 is CASGLGQGNNQPQHF. The CDR3 DNA reads TGTGCTAGTGGTTTGGGACAGGGGAACAATCAGCCCCAGCATTTT.

This clone has just a few counts. The chain combines TRBV2 with TRBJ1-6, with 7 positions matching TRBD1. The CDR3 contains 12 residues. Germline V gene sequence: CDR1 SNHLY, CDR2 FYNNEI. V trimming: 9 bases; J trimming: 10 bases; junction bases outside the gene matches: 6. The CDR3: CARRQGSSPLHF. For the CDR3, the DNA is TGTGCCAGAAGACAGGGTTCATCACCCCTCCACTTT.